This T cell receptor (beta chain) was obtained from a study of blood T cell repertoires in COVID-19. Overall study: Acute-phase and convalescent COVID-19 samples originated in the United States, Italy and Spain.

TCRdb's table, derived via immunoSEQ multiplex PCR, lists solely in-frame clones and lacks some. The sample yields roughly 190,000 clones, around 89% seen once. Donors in Cohort 3 counted as recovered after two negative PCRs, clearance, or symptom resolution. This clonotype originated in a woman in her late teens or twenties who had recovered from COVID-19. The specimen was PBMCs or T cells enriched from blood (not recorded which).

Written as DNA, the CDR3 is TGTGCCAGCAGCCAAGAAAGGCGGGCAACTGAAGCTTTCTTT. Translating it yields CASSQERRATEAFF. The chain uses TRBV3-1 (or the pseudogene TRBV3-2) and TRBJ1-1; no clear D gene. Germline values: CDR1 LGHDT, CDR2 YNNKEL (reference sequence). This CDR3 comprises 14 residues. V was cut by 0 bases and J by 5 bases, with 10 bases left in between.